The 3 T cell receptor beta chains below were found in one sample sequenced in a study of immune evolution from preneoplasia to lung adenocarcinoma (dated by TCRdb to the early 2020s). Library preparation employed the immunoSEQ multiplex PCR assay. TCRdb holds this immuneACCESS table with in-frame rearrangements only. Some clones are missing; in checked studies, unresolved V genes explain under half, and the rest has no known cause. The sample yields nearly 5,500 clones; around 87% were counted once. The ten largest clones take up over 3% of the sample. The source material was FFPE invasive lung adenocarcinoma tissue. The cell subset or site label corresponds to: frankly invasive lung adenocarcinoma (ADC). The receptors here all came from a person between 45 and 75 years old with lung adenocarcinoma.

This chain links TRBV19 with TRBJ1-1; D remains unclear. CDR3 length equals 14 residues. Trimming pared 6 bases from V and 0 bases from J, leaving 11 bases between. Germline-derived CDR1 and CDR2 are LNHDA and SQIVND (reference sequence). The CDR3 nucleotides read TGTGCCAGTAGAGAGCCAGGCATGAACACTGAAGCTTTCTTT. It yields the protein CASREPGMNTEAFF.

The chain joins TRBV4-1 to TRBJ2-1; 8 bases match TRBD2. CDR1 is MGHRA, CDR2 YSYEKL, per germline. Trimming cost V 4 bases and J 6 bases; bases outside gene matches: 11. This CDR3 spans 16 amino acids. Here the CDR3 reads CASSLKGASGPNEQFF. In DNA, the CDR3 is TGCGCCAGCAGCCTTAAAGGGGCTAGCGGGCCCAATGAGCAGTTCTTC.

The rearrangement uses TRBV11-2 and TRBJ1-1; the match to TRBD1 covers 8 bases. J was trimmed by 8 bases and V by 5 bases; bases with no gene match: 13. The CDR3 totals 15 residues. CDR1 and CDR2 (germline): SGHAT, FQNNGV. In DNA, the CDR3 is TGTGCCAGCAGCACCTCGACAGGGGACACCAGAGAAGCTTTCTTT. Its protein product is CASSTSTGDTREAFF.